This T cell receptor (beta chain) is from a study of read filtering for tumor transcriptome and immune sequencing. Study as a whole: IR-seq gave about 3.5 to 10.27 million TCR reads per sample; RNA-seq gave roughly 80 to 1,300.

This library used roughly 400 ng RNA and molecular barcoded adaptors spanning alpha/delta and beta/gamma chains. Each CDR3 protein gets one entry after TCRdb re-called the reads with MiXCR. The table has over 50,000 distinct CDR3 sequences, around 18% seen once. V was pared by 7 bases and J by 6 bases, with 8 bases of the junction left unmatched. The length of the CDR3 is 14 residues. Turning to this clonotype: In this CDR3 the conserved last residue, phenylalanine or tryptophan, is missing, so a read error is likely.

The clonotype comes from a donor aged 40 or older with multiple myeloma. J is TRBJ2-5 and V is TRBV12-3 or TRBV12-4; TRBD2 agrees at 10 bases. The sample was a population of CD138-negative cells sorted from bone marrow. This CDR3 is CASTNSGGSKTQYS. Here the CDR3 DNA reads TGTGCCAGCACCAATAGCGGGGGGTCTAAGACCCAGTACTCC.